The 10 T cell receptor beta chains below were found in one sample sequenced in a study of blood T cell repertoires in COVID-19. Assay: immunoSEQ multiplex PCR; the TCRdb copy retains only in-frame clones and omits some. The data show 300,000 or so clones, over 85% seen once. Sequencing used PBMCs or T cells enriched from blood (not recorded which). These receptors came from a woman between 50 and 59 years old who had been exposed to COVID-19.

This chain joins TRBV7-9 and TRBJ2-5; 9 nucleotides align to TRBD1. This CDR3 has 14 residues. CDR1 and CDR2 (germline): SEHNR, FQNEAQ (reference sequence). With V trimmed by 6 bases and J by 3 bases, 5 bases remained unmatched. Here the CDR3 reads CASRSGTGKETQYF. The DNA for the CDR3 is TGTGCCAGCAGATCTGGGACAGGGAAAGAGACCCAGTACTTC.

The CDR3 sequence: CASSTGFWYGYTF. The CDR3 bases are TGTGCCAGCAGTACAGGGTTTTGGTATGGCTACACCTTC. The chain recombines TRBV6-5 with TRBJ1-2, with D maybe TRBD1 (6 bases). The CDR3 runs to 13 residues. Germline lookup yields CDR1 MNHEY and CDR2 SVGAGI. Deletions cut 5 bases from V and 5 bases from J, with 12 bases between.

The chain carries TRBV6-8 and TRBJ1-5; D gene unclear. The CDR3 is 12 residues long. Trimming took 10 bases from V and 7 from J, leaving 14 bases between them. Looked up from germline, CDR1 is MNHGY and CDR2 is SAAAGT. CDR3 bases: TGTGCCACCAACGTCCGGGGACAGCCCCAGCATTTT. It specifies CATNVRGQPQHF.

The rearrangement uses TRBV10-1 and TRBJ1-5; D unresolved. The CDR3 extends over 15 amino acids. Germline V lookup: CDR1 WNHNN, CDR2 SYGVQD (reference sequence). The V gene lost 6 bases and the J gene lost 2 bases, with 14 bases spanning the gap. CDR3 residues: CASSSDKNGNQPQHF. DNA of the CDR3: TGCGCCAGCAGCTCCGACAAAAACGGCAATCAGCCCCAGCATTTT.

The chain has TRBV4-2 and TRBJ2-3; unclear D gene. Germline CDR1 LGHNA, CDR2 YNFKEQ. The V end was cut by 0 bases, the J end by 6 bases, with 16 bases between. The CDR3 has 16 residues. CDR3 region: CASSQDPTHSMDTQYF. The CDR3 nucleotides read TGTGCCAGCAGCCAAGATCCTACGCACAGTATGGATACGCAGTATTTT.

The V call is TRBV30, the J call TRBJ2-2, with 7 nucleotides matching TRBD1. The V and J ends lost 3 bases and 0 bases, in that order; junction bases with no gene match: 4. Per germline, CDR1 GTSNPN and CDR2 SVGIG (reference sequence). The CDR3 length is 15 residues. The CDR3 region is CAWRNRGANTGELFF. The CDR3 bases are TGTGCCTGGAGAAACAGGGGCGCGAACACCGGGGAGCTGTTTTTT.

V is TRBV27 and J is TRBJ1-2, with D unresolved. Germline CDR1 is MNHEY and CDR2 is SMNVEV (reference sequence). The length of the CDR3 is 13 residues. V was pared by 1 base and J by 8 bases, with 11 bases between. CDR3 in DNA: TGTGCCAGCAGTTTATGGGGAGGGTCGGGCTACACCTTC. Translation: CASSLWGGSGYTF.

CDR3 bases: TGCGCCAGCAGCCTGAGCGGGGGGAACCAAGAGACCCAGTACTTC. It encodes CASSLSGGNQETQYF. The chain is built from TRBV5-1 and TRBJ2-5, with 9 bases identical to TRBD2. J was trimmed by 0 bases and V by 4 bases; bases with no gene match: 4. The CDR3 loop spans 15 amino acids. The germline V gene encodes CDR1 SGHRS and CDR2 YFSETQ. The whole variable domain, filled in from reference TRBV5-1 and TRBJ2-5, reads KAGVTQTPRYLIKTRGQQVTLSCSPISGHRSVSWYQQTPGQGLQFLFEYFSETQRNKGNFPGRFSGRQFSNSRSEMNVSTLELGDSALYLCASSLSGGNQETQYFGPGTRLLVL.

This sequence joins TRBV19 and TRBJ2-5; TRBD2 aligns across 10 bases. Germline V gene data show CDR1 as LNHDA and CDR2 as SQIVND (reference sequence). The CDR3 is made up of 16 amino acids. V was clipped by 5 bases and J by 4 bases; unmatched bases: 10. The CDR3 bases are TGTGCCAGTAGTGAGGGACTAGCGCGTCAAAGAGAGACCCAGTACTTC. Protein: CASSEGLARQRETQYF.

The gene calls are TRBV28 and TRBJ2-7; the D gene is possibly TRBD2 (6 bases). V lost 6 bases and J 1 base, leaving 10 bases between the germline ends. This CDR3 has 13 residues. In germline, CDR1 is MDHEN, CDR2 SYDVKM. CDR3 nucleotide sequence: TGTGCCAGCAGGGTAGCGGCTTCCTACGAGCAGTACTTC. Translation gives CASRVAASYEQYF.